This is a list of T cell receptor beta chains from one sample in a study of beta chain features in type 1 diabetes. Only in-frame clones appear in the TCRdb table, and some are missing; sequencing was by immunoSEQ multiplex PCR. The sample contains around 280,000 clones, about 15% of which appear only once. What was sequenced was naive CD4+ T cells from blood. Receptors were obtained from a young man with type 1 diabetes. CDR3s include the opening cysteine and the closing phenylalanine or tryptophan. Fields, in order: V gene, J gene, clone size, D gene, CDR3 protein, CDR3 DNA. D genes are given only for firm matches. Only some rows state a clone size, as once, few, many or a class for expanded clones.

V gene: TRBV6-4
J gene: TRBJ2-3
clone size: few
D gene: NA
CDR3 protein: CASSSSGTDTQYF
CDR3 DNA: TGTGCCAGCAGTTCCTCGGGCACAGATACGCAGTATTTT

V gene: TRBV5-4
J gene: TRBJ1-1
clone size: few
D gene: NA
CDR3 protein: CASRREENTEAFF
CDR3 DNA: TGTGCCAGCAGAAGGGAGGAGAACACTGAAGCTTTCTTT

V gene: TRBV19
J gene: TRBJ2-5
clone size: few
D gene: TRBD1
CDR3 protein: CASSISGGEETQYF
CDR3 DNA: TGTGCCAGTAGTATATCAGGGGGCGAGGAGACCCAGTACTTC

V gene: TRBV5-1
J gene: TRBJ2-3
clone size: few
D gene: NA
CDR3 protein: CASSRGRHPLTDTQYF
CDR3 DNA: TGCGCCAGCAGTCGTGGCCGACATCCCCTAACAGATACGCAGTATTTT

V gene: TRBV4-3
J gene: TRBJ1-6
clone size: NA
D gene: NA
CDR3 protein: CASSQRRNRGASPLHF
CDR3 DNA: TGCGCCAGCAGCCAACGCAGAAACCGGGGGGCATCACCCCTCCACTTT

V gene: TRBV7-9
J gene: TRBJ2-4
clone size: NA
D gene: TRBD1
CDR3 protein: CASSLWTGVAKNIQYF
CDR3 DNA: TGTGCCAGCAGCTTATGGACAGGGGTAGCCAAAAACATTCAGTACTTC

V gene: TRBV9
J gene: TRBJ2-7
clone size: NA
D gene: TRBD2
CDR3 protein: CASSATSGRAYEQYF
CDR3 DNA: TGTGCCAGCAGCGCGACTAGCGGGAGGGCCTACGAGCAGTACTTC

V gene: TRBV13
J gene: TRBJ2-3
clone size: few
D gene: TRBD2
CDR3 protein: CASSWGLALATDTQYF
CDR3 DNA: TGTGCCAGCAGCTGGGGACTAGCGCTCGCTACAGATACGCAGTATTTT

V gene: TRBV5-1
J gene: TRBJ2-3
clone size: few
D gene: NA
CDR3 protein: CASRYQDTQYF
CDR3 DNA: TGCGCCAGCAGATACCAGGATACGCAGTATTTT

V gene: TRBV6-6
J gene: TRBJ2-1
clone size: NA
D gene: TRBD2
CDR3 protein: CASSRAGGTYNEQFF
CDR3 DNA: TGTGCCAGCAGTAGAGCGGGAGGGACCTACAATGAGCAGTTCTTC

V gene: TRBV28
J gene: TRBJ1-5
clone size: few
D gene: NA
CDR3 protein: CASSLTGSNQPQHF
CDR3 DNA: TGTGCCAGCAGCCTTACAGGTAGCAATCAGCCCCAGCATTTT

V gene: TRBV30
J gene: TRBJ1-3
clone size: NA
D gene: NA
CDR3 protein: CAWTASSGNTIYF
CDR3 DNA: TGTGCCTGGACCGCTAGCTCTGGAAACACCATATATTTT

V gene: TRBV7-9
J gene: TRBJ1-2
clone size: NA
D gene: TRBD1
CDR3 protein: CASSPQGARQGGYTF
CDR3 DNA: TGTGCCAGCAGCCCCCAGGGGGCGCGGCAGGGTGGCTACACCTTC

V gene: TRBV30
J gene: TRBJ1-5
clone size: NA
D gene: TRBD1
CDR3 protein: CAWGGQVMNQPQHF
CDR3 DNA: TGTGCCTGGGGAGGACAGGTGATGAATCAGCCCCAGCATTTT

V gene: TRBV30
J gene: TRBJ2-1
clone size: NA
D gene: TRBD2
CDR3 protein: CAWSKSGGPLSDNEQFF
CDR3 DNA: TGTGCCTGGAGCAAATCGGGGGGGCCCTTATCGGACAATGAGCAGTTCTTC

V gene: TRBV7-2
J gene: TRBJ2-4
clone size: NA
D gene: TRBD1
CDR3 protein: CASSRGTGSTQAKNIQYF
CDR3 DNA: TGTGCCAGCAGCCGCGGGACAGGGTCAACTCAAGCCAAAAACATTCAGTACTTC

V gene: TRBV9
J gene: TRBJ2-5
clone size: NA
D gene: TRBD2
CDR3 protein: CASSVGGTSGGETQYF
CDR3 DNA: TGTGCCAGCAGCGTAGGAGGGACTAGCGGGGGAGAGACCCAGTACTTC

V gene: TRBV6-5
J gene: TRBJ1-2
clone size: few
D gene: NA
CDR3 protein: CASSPDRNYGYTF
CDR3 DNA: TGTGCCAGCAGCCCTGACAGGAACTATGGCTACACCTTC

V gene: TRBV29-1
J gene: TRBJ2-7
clone size: NA
D gene: TRBD1
CDR3 protein: CSGLWTGPSYEQYF
CDR3 DNA: TGCAGTGGCTTGTGGACAGGGCCATCCTACGAGCAGTACTTC

V gene: TRBV5-1
J gene: TRBJ1-1
clone size: few
D gene: TRBD1
CDR3 protein: CASSPSTGVNTEAFF
CDR3 DNA: TGCGCCAGCAGCCCCTCGACAGGGGTGAACACTGAAGCTTTCTTT

V gene: TRBV4-1
J gene: TRBJ2-2
clone size: NA
D gene: TRBD1
CDR3 protein: CASSVQGADTGELFF
CDR3 DNA: TGCGCCAGCAGCGTACAGGGGGCCGACACCGGGGAGCTGTTTTTT

V gene: TRBV21-1
J gene: TRBJ2-1
clone size: NA
D gene: NA
CDR3 protein: CASSKEGLSGGARYEQFF
CDR3 DNA: TGTGCCAGCAGCAAAGAAGGGCTTAGCGGGGGAGCCAGGTATGAGCAGTTCTTC

V gene: TRBV7-7
J gene: TRBJ2-2
clone size: NA
D gene: TRBD2
CDR3 protein: CASRPWTSADGELFF
CDR3 DNA: TGTGCCAGCAGGCCTTGGACTAGCGCGGACGGGGAGCTGTTTTTT

V gene: TRBV10-3
J gene: TRBJ2-3
clone size: NA
D gene: NA
CDR3 protein: CAISDRERATDTQYF
CDR3 DNA: TGTGCCATCAGTGACCGGGAGCGGGCCACAGATACGCAGTATTTT

V gene: TRBV28
J gene: TRBJ1-4
clone size: few
D gene: TRBD1
CDR3 protein: CASRPGNRGNEKLFF
CDR3 DNA: TGTGCCAGCAGACCGGGGAACAGGGGGAATGAAAAACTGTTTTTT

V gene: TRBV7-8
J gene: TRBJ2-1
clone size: NA
D gene: TRBD2
CDR3 protein: CASSARLAGGLNEQFF
CDR3 DNA: TGTGCCAGCAGCGCCAGACTAGCGGGGGGGCTAAATGAGCAGTTCTTC

V gene: TRBV5-1
J gene: TRBJ2-7
clone size: few
D gene: NA
CDR3 protein: CASSSTPGLNYEQYF
CDR3 DNA: TGCGCCAGCAGCTCGACCCCGGGACTCAACTACGAGCAGTACTTC

V gene: TRBV14
J gene: TRBJ1-1
clone size: few
D gene: NA
CDR3 protein: CASSHGRAQAFF
CDR3 DNA: TGTGCCAGCAGCCACGGGCGGGCGCAAGCTTTCTTT

V gene: TRBV7-6
J gene: TRBJ1-1
clone size: NA
D gene: NA
CDR3 protein: CASSFPTSNTEAFF
CDR3 DNA: TGTGCCAGCAGCTTTCCGACATCAAACACTGAAGCTTTCTTT

V gene: TRBV18
J gene: TRBJ2-1
clone size: few
D gene: NA
CDR3 protein: CASSPNSRGYNEQFF
CDR3 DNA: TGTGCCAGCTCACCAAATAGCAGGGGCTACAATGAGCAGTTCTTC

V gene: TRBV5-1
J gene: TRBJ2-7
clone size: NA
D gene: NA
CDR3 protein: CASSLVAGALAYEQYF
CDR3 DNA: TGCGCCAGCAGCTTGGTCGCAGGGGCCTTGGCCTACGAGCAGTACTTC

V gene: TRBV18
J gene: TRBJ1-2
clone size: NA
D gene: NA
CDR3 protein: CASSTNVAVYTF
CDR3 DNA: TGTGCCAGCTCAACGAACGTAGCCGTCTACACCTTC

V gene: TRBV4-3
J gene: TRBJ2-5
clone size: few
D gene: TRBD2
CDR3 protein: CASSPRGGPQETQYF
CDR3 DNA: TGCGCCAGCAGTCCCCGGGGGGGCCCCCAAGAGACCCAGTACTTC

V gene: TRBV30
J gene: TRBJ1-5
clone size: NA
D gene: TRBD1
CDR3 protein: CAWSKGTGLADQPQHF
CDR3 DNA: TGTGCCTGGAGTAAGGGGACAGGACTAGCGGATCAGCCCCAGCATTTT

V gene: TRBV5-1
J gene: TRBJ2-7
clone size: few
D gene: TRBD2
CDR3 protein: CASSWNPSGGDYEQYF
CDR3 DNA: TGCGCCAGCAGCTGGAACCCTAGCGGGGGGGACTACGAGCAGTACTTC

V gene: TRBV19
J gene: TRBJ2-7
clone size: few
D gene: TRBD2
CDR3 protein: CASSPRLAAYEQYF
CDR3 DNA: TGTGCCAGTAGTCCTCGACTAGCTGCCTACGAGCAGTACTTC

V gene: TRBV6-6
J gene: TRBJ2-5
clone size: NA
D gene: TRBD2
CDR3 protein: CAVWTSGGGGTQYF
CDR3 DNA: TGTGCCGTTTGGACTAGCGGGGGGGGCGGGACCCAGTACTTC

V gene: TRBV27
J gene: TRBJ2-2
clone size: NA
D gene: NA
CDR3 protein: CASSLPGAGTTNTGELFF
CDR3 DNA: TGTGCCAGCAGTTTACCAGGTGCGGGAACAACGAACACCGGGGAGCTGTTTTTT

V gene: TRBV25-1
J gene: TRBJ2-1
clone size: few
D gene: TRBD2
CDR3 protein: CASSEVTSGGNEQFF
CDR3 DNA: TGTGCCAGCAGTGAAGTAACTAGCGGAGGCAATGAGCAGTTCTTC

V gene: TRBV29-1
J gene: TRBJ2-1
clone size: NA
D gene: TRBD2
CDR3 protein: CSVERTSGGLNNEQFF
CDR3 DNA: TGCAGCGTTGAAAGGACTAGCGGGGGACTCAACAATGAGCAGTTCTTC

V gene: TRBV28
J gene: TRBJ2-4
clone size: NA
D gene: NA
CDR3 protein: CASRLGGKNIQYF
CDR3 DNA: TGTGCCAGCAGGTTAGGGGGGAAAAACATTCAGTACTTC

V gene: TRBV18
J gene: TRBJ1-2
clone size: NA
D gene: TRBD1
CDR3 protein: CASSPSWQGEASTF
CDR3 DNA: TGTGCCAGCTCCCCGTCGTGGCAGGGGGAAGCGAGTACCTTC

V gene: TRBV7-2
J gene: TRBJ2-3
clone size: NA
D gene: NA
CDR3 protein: CASSLVGGGGTDTQYF
CDR3 DNA: TGTGCCAGCAGCTTAGTAGGCGGAGGGGGCACAGATACGCAGTATTTT

V gene: TRBV19
J gene: TRBJ2-4
clone size: NA
D gene: NA
CDR3 protein: CASSISGPKNIQYF
CDR3 DNA: TGTGCCAGTAGTATAAGCGGGCCCAAAAACATTCAGTACTTC

V gene: TRBV4-2
J gene: TRBJ2-6
clone size: few
D gene: NA
CDR3 protein: CASSQDGGFGANVLTF
CDR3 DNA: TGTGCCAGCAGCCAAGATGGGGGGTTTGGGGCCAACGTCCTGACTTTC

V gene: TRBV7-2
J gene: TRBJ2-2
clone size: NA
D gene: NA
CDR3 protein: CASSFLVAGELFF
CDR3 DNA: TGTGCCAGCAGCTTTCTAGTTGCCGGGGAGCTGTTTTTT

V gene: TRBV7-2
J gene: TRBJ2-5
clone size: NA
D gene: NA
CDR3 protein: CASSPREETQYF
CDR3 DNA: TGTGCCAGCAGTCCCCGCGAAGAGACCCAGTACTTC

V gene: TRBV2
J gene: TRBJ1-3
clone size: NA
D gene: NA
CDR3 protein: CASSLRAGVLSGNTIYF
CDR3 DNA: TGTGCCAGCTCTTTGAGGGCCGGGGTCCTCTCTGGAAACACCATATATTTT

V gene: TRBV18
J gene: TRBJ2-3
clone size: NA
D gene: NA
CDR3 protein: CASSANQGRDTQYF
CDR3 DNA: TGTGCCAGCTCAGCTAATCAGGGCAGGGATACGCAGTATTTT

V gene: TRBV30
J gene: TRBJ2-2
clone size: NA
D gene: NA
CDR3 protein: CAWSVHTLATGELFF
CDR3 DNA: TGTGCCTGGAGTGTACATACCTTGGCCACCGGGGAGCTGTTTTTT